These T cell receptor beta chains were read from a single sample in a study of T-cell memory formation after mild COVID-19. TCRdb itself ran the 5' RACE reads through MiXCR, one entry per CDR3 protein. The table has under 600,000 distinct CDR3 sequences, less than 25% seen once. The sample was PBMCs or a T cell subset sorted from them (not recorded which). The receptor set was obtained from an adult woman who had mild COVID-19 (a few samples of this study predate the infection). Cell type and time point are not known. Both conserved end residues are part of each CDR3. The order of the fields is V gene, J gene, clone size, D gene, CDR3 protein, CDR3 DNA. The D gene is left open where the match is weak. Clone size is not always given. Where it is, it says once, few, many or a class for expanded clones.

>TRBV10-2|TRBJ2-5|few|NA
CASGIIETQYF
TGCGCCAGCGGGATCATAGAGACCCAGTACTTC
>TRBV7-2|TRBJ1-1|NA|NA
CASSKPLGNTEAFF
TGTGCCAGCAGTAAACCTCTGGGGAACACTGAAGCTTTCTTT
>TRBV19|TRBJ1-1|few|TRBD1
CASSPRTGREAFF
TGTGCCAGTAGTCCAAGGACAGGACGTGAAGCTTTCTTT
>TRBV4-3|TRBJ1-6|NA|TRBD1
CASSQGAAGGWNSPLHF
TGCGCCAGCAGCCAAGGGGCGGCAGGGGGCTGGAATTCACCCCTCCACTTT
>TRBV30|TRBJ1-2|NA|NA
CAWSVFGRGYTF
TGTGCCTGGAGTGTGTTTGGACGGGGCTACACCTTC
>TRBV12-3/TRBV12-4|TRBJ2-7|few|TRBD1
CASSLAGQGEYEQYF
TGTGCCAGCAGTTTAGCTGGACAGGGAGAATACGAGCAGTACTTC
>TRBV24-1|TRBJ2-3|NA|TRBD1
CATSRDRADTQYF
TGTGCCACCAGTCGGGACAGGGCAGATACGCAGTATTTT
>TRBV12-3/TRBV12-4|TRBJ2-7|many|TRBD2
CASSDRTSFEQYF
TGTGCCAGCAGTGACCGGACTAGTTTCGAGCAGTACTTC
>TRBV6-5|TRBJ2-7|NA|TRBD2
CASSYFPGGVAGANEQYF
TGTGCCAGCAGTTACTTTCCGGGAGGGGTAGCGGGAGCAAACGAGCAGTACTTC
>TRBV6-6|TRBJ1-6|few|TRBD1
CASSYRPGQGNSPLHF
TGTGCCAGCAGTTACCGTCCGGGACAGGGTAATTCACCCCTCCACTTT
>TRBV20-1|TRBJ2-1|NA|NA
CSARGGRNEQFF
TGCAGTGCTAGGGGAGGAAGGAATGAGCAGTTCTTC
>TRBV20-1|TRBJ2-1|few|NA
CSAESLGSWEQFF
TGCAGTGCTGAAAGCCTCGGGAGTTGGGAGCAGTTCTTC
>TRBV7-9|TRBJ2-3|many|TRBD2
CASAGGPGTQYF
TGTGCCAGCGCGGGGGGGCCGGGAACGCAGTATTTT
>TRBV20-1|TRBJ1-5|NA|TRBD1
CGAGDSRSYSNQPQHF
TGCGGAGCCGGGGACAGTCGGAGTTATAGCAATCAGCCCCAGCATTTT
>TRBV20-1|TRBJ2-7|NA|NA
CSAREVADQYEQYF
TGCAGTGCTAGAGAGGTAGCGGATCAATACGAGCAGTACTTC
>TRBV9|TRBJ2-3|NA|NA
CASSPRSGADTQYF
TGTGCCAGCAGCCCTCGGTCCGGGGCAGATACGCAGTATTTT
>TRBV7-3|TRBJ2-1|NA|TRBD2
CASSLLAGGLLDEQFF
TGTGCCAGCAGCTTACTAGCGGGAGGGCTCTTGGATGAGCAGTTCTTC
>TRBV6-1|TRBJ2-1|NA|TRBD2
CASSFSGGGDEQFF
TGTGCCAGCAGTTTCTCGGGAGGCGGGGATGAGCAGTTCTTC
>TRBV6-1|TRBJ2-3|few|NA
CASRELVPDTQYF
TGTGCCAGCAGGGAACTCGTACCAGATACGCAGTATTTT
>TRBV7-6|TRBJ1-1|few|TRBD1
CASSLRQGAGVEAFF
TGTGCCAGCAGCCTCAGACAGGGGGCGGGTGTAGAGGCTTTCTTT
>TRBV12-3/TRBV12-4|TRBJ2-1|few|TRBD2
CASSLVAGKHEQFF
TGTGCCAGCAGTTTAGTAGCGGGCAAGCATGAGCAGTTCTTC
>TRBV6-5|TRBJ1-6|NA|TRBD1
CASTVTDRGNSPLHF
TGTGCCAGCACCGTGACGGACAGGGGCAATTCACCCCTCCACTTT
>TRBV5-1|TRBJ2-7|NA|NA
CASSLAYGASYEQYF
TGCGCCAGCAGCTTGGCATATGGGGCCTCCTACGAGCAGTACTTC
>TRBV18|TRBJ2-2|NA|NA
CASSQGTLSAGELFF
TGTGCCAGCTCACAAGGGACACTCTCGGCCGGGGAGCTGTTTTTT
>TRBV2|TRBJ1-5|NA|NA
CASSEQGQPQHF
TGTGCCAGCAGCGAACAGGGACAGCCCCAGCATTTT
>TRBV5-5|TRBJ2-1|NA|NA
CASSFWRDNEQFF
TGTGCCAGCAGCTTTTGGAGGGACAATGAGCAGTTCTTC
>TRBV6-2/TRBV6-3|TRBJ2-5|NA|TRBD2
CASSYTSGIETQYF
TGTGCCAGCAGTTACACTAGCGGGATAGAGACCCAGTACTTC
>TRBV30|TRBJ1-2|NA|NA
CAWSPLLGRAFGYTF
TGTGCCTGGAGCCCTCTCTTGGGCAGGGCATTCGGCTACACCTTC
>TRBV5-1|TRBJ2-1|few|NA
CASSFAGNTAGSYNEQFF
TGCGCCAGCAGCTTCGCGGGGAACACGGCGGGGTCCTACAATGAGCAGTTCTTC
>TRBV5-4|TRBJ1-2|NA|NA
CASSLDSPYGYTF
TGTGCCAGCAGCCTCGACTCGCCCTATGGCTACACCTTC
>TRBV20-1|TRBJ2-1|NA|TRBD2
CSASGTSGINEQFF
TGCAGTGCTAGTGGGACTAGCGGAATAAATGAGCAGTTCTTC
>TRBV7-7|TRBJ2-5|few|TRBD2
CASSLAGELETQYF
TGTGCTAGCAGCTTAGCGGGAGAGCTAGAGACCCAGTACTTC
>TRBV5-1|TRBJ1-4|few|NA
CASSLRDSNEKLFF
TGCGCCAGCAGCCTCCGGGATTCTAATGAAAAACTGTTTTTT
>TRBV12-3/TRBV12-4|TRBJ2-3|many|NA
CASSLGGGFSHTQYF
TGTGCCAGCAGCCTCGGCGGGGGCTTCTCACATACGCAGTATTTT
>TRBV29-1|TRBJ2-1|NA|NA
CSVVIGLSHNEQFF
TGCAGCGTGGTGATTGGACTATCCCACAATGAGCAGTTCTTC
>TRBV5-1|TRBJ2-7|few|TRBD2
CASSLAVQLAGDGSYEQYF
TGCGCCAGCAGCTTGGCTGTCCAACTAGCGGGAGATGGGTCCTACGAGCAGTACTTC
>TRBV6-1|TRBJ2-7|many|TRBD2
CASSEAPSGIYGQYF
TGTGCCAGCAGTGAGGCGCCTAGCGGGATTTACGGGCAGTACTTC
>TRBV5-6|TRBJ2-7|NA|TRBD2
CASSLRTSGNSEQYF
TGTGCCAGCAGCTTGAGGACTAGCGGGAATAGCGAGCAGTACTTC
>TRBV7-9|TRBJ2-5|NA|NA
CASSLGTFSQETQYF
TGTGCCAGCAGCCTGGGGACATTCTCGCAAGAGACCCAGTACTTC
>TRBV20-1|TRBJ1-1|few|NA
CSARDQGRGTEAFF
TGCAGTGCTAGAGATCAAGGCCGGGGCACTGAAGCTTTCTTT
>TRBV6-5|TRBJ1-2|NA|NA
CASTAPLMGYTF
TGTGCCAGCACAGCCCCCCTGATGGGCTACACCTTC
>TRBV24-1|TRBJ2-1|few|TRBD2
CATSDGLAGASSYNEQFF
TGTGCCACCAGTGATGGACTAGCGGGGGCGAGCTCCTACAATGAGCAGTTCTTC
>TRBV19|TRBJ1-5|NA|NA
CASSIQGTQPQHF
TGTGCCAGTAGCATTCAGGGTACTCAGCCCCAGCATTTT
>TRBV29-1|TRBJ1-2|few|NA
CSVVGMLRGGYTF
TGCAGCGTTGTAGGGATGTTAAGAGGGGGCTACACCTTC
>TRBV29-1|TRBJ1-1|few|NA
CSVEPGVGTEAFF
TGCAGCGTTGAACCAGGGGTGGGCACTGAAGCTTTCTTT
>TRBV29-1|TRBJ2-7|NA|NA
CSVQGGGKYEQYF
TGCAGCGTCCAAGGGGGGGGAAAGTACGAGCAGTACTTC
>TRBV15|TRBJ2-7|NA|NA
CATCGEILYEQYF
TGTGCCACCTGTGGCGAAATCTTATACGAGCAGTACTTC
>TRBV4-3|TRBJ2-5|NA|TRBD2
CASSLGTSGRGEGGTQYF
TGCGCCAGCAGCCTTGGGACTAGCGGGAGAGGAGAGGGAGGGACCCAGTACTTC
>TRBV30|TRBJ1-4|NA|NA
CAWTQGLTNEKLFF
TGTGCCTGGACCCAAGGACTGACTAATGAAAAACTGTTTTTT
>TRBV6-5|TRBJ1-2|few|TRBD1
CASSPRDRPLYGYTF
TGTGCCAGCAGCCCCCGGGACAGACCTCTCTATGGCTACACCTTC
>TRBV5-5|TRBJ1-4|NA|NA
CASSLLGPRGGKLFF
TGTGCCAGCAGCTTGCTGGGGCCCCGAGGGGGAAAACTGTTTTTT